The 5 T cell receptor beta chains reported below all come from one sample, sequenced in a study of graft-versus-host responses after intestinal transplantation. Assay: immunoSEQ multiplex PCR; the TCRdb copy retains only in-frame clones and omits some. The sample has some 100,000 clones; roughly 87% are singletons. No antigen is known for these receptors. The starting material was unstimulated CD4+ T cells sorted from spleen or lymph node cells, obtained before transplant. The receptors were sampled from a human donor who was the organ donor for an intestinal transplant.

This chain links TRBV5-1 with TRBJ1-1; no clear D gene. This CDR3 region has 15 residues. CDR1 is SGHRS and CDR2 is YFSETQ in the germline V gene. V lost 4 bases and J lost 0, with 13 bases in between. This chain's CDR3 is CASSPEDGLNTEAFF. CDR3 in DNA: TGCGCCAGCAGCCCGGAGGACGGATTGAACACTGAAGCTTTCTTT.

V is TRBV7-9 and J is TRBJ2-2, with 11 nucleotides matching TRBD2. CDR1 SEHNR and CDR2 FQNEAQ come from the germline V gene (reference sequence). CDR3 length equals 17 residues. The trim removed 5 bases at V and 2 bases at J, leaving 7 bases unmatched. The CDR3 sequence is CASSVTSGGLNTGELFF. The CDR3 DNA follows: TGTGCCAGCAGCGTCACTAGCGGGGGCCTTAACACCGGGGAGCTGTTTTTT.

V gene TRBV19 combines with J gene TRBJ1-3, with D hard to call. The CDR3 is 16 amino acids. CDR1 and CDR2 from the germline V gene are LNHDA and SQIVND (reference sequence). V was cut by 5 bases and J by 0 bases, with 14 bases left in between. CDR3 loop: CASSPTYTSSGNTIYF. The CDR3 DNA sequence: TGTGCCAGTAGTCCGACCTACACGAGCTCTGGAAACACCATATATTTT.

The rearrangement joins TRBV5-5 to TRBJ1-2, with 11 bases identical to TRBD1. Germline V CDR1 and CDR2: SGHKS, YYEKEE (reference sequence). This CDR3 comprises 17 residues. Trimming at V came to 4 bases and at J to 4 bases, leaving 12 bases not matched to a gene. The DNA for the CDR3 is TGTGCCAGCAGCCCTAAAGCGGGACAGGGGGTCAGCTATGGCTACACCTTC. Translated, it gives CASSPKAGQGVSYGYTF.

The chain employs TRBV4-2 and TRBJ2-3; TRBD1 matches 8 bases. Germline trimming cut 0 bases from V and 2 bases from J; bases unmatched to any gene: 7. CDR3 length: 17 amino acids. CDR1 and CDR2 from the germline V gene are LGHNA and YNFKEQ. The CDR3 bases are TGTGCCAGCAGCCAAGATCAAAACAGGGGGTTCACAGATACGCAGTATTTT. Translating it yields CASSQDQNRGFTDTQYF.